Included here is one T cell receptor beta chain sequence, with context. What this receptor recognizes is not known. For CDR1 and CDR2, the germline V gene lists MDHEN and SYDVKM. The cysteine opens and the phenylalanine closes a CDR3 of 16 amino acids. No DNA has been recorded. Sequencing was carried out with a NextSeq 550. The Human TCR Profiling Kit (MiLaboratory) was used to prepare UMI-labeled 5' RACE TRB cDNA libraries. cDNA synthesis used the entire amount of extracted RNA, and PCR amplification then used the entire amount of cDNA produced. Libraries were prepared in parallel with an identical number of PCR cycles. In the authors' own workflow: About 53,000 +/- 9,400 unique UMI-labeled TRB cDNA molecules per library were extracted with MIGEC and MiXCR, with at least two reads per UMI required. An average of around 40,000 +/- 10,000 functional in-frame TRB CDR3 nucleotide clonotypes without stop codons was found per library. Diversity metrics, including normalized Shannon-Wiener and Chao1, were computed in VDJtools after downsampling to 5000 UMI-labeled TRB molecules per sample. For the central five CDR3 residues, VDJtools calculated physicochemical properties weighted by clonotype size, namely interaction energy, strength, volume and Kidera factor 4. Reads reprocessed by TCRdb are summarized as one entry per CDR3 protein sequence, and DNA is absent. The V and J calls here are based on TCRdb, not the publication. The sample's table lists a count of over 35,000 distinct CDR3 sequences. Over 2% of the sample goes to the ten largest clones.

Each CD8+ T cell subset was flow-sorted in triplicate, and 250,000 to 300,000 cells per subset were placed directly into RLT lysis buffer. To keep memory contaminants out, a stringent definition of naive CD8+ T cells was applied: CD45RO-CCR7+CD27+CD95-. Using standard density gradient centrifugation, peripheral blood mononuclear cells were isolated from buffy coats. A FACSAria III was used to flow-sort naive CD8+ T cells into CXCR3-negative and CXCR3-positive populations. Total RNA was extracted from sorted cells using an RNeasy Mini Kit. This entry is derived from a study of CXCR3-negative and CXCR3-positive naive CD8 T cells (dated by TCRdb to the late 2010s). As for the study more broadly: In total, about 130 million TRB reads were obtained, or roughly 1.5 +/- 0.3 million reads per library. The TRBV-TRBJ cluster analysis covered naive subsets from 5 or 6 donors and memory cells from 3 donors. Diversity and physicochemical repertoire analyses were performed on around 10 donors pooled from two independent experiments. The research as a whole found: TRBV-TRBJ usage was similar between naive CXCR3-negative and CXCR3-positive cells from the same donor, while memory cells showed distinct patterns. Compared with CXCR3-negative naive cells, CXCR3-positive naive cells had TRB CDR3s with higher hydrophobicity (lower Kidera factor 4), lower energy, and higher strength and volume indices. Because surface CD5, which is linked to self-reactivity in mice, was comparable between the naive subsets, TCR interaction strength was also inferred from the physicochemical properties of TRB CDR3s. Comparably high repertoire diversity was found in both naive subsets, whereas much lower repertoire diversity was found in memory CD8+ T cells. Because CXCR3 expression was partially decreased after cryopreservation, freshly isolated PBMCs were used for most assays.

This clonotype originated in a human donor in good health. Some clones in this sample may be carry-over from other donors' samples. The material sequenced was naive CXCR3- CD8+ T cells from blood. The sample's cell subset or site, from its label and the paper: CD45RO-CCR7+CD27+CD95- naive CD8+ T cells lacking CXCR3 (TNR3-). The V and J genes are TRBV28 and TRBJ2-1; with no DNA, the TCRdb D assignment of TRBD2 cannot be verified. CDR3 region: CASSPPGEGLAGVRFF.